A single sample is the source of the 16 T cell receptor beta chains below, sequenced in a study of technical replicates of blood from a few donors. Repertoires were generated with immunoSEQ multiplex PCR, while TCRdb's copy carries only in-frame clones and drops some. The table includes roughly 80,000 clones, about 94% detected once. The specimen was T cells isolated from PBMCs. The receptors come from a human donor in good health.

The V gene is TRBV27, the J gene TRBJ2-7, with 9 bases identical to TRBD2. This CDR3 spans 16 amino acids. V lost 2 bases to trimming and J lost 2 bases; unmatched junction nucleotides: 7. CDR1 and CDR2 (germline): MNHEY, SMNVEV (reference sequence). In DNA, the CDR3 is TGTGCCAGCAGTTTAGATTGGCTAGCGGGACCCTACGAGCAGTACTTC. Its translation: CASSLDWLAGPYEQYF.

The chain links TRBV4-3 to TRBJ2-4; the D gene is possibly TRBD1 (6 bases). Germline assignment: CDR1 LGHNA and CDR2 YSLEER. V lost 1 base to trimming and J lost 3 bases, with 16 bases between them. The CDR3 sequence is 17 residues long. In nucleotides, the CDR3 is TGCGCCAGCAGCCAAGGAGGGAAGGGCAGGGGCAAAAACATTCAGTACTTC. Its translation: CASSQGGKGRGKNIQYF.

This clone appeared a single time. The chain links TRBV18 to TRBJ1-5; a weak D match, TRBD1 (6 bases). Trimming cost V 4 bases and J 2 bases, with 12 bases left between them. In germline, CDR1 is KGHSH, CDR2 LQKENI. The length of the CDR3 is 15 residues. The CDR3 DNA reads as TGTGCCAGCTCACAAATAGACAGGCGCAATCAGCCCCAGCATTTT. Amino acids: CASSQIDRRNQPQHF.

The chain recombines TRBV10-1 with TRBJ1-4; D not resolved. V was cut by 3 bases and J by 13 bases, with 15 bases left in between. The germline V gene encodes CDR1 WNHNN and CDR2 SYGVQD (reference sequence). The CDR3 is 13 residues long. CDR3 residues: CASSDLPFGGLFF. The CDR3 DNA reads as TGCGCCAGCAGTGATCTCCCCTTTGGCGGACTGTTTTTT.

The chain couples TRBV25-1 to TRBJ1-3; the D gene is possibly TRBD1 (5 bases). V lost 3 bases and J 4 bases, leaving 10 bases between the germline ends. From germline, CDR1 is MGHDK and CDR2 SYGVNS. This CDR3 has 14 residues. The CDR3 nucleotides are TGTGCCAGCAGTGAGCGGACAAAAGGAAACACCATATATTTT. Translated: CASSERTKGNTIYF.

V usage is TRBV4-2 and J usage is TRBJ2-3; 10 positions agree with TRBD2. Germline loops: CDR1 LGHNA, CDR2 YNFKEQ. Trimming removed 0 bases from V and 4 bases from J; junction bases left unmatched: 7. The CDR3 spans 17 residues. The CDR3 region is CASSQDRTSGESDTQYF. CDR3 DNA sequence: TGTGCCAGCAGCCAAGATCGGACTAGCGGAGAGTCAGATACGCAGTATTTT.

CDR3 region: CASSDRYTEAFF. For the CDR3, the DNA is TGTGCCAGTAGTGACAGATACACTGAAGCTTTCTTT. The chain has TRBV19 and TRBJ1-1; D possibly corresponds to TRBD1 (5 bases). V was shortened by 5 bases and J by 3 bases, with 7 bases between the two germline ends. The CDR3 spans 12 residues. CDR1 is LNHDA and CDR2 is SQIVND in the germline V gene (reference sequence).

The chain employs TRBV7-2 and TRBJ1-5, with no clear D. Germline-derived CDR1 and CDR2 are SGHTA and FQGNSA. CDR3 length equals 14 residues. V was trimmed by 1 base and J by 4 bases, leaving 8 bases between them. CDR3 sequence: CASSLVAVNQPQHF. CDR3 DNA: TGTGCCAGCAGCTTAGTCGCGGTAAATCAGCCCCAGCATTTT. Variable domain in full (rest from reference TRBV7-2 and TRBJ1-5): GAGVSQSPSNKVTEKGKDVELRCDPISGHTALYWYRQSLGQGLEFLIYFQGNSAPDKSGLPSDRFSAERTGGSVSTLTIQRTQQEDSAVYLCASSLVAVNQPQHFGDGTRLSIL.

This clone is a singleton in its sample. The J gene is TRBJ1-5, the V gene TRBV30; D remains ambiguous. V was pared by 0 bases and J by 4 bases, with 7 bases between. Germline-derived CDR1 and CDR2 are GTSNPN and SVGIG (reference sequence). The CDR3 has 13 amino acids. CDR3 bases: TGTGCCTGGAGTGTACCTAAAAATCAGCCCCAGCATTTT. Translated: CAWSVPKNQPQHF.

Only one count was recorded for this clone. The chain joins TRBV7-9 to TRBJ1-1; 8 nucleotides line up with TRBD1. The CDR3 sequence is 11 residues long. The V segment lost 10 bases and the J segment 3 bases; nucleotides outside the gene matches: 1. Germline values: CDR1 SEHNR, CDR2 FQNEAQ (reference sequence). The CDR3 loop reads CATQGDTEAFF. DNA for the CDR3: TGTGCCACACAGGGGGACACTGAAGCTTTCTTT.

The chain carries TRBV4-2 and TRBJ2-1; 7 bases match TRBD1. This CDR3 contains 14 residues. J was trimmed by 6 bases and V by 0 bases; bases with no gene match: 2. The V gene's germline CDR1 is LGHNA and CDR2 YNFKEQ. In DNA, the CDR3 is TGTGCCAGCAGCCAAGATCCAGGGGGCAATGAGCAGTTCTTC. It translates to CASSQDPGGNEQFF.

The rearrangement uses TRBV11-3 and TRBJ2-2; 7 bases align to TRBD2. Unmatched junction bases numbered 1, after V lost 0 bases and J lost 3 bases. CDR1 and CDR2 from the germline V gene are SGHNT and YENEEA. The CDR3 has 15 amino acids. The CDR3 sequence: CASSLEGGDTGELFF. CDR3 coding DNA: TGTGCCAGCAGCTTAGAGGGGGGGGACACCGGGGAGCTGTTTTTT. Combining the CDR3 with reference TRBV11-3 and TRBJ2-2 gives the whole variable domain EAGVVQSPRYKIIEKKQPVAFWCNPISGHNTLYWYLQNLGQGPELLIRYENEEAVDDSQLPKDRFSAERLKGVDSTLKIQPAELGDSAVYLCASSLEGGDTGELFFGEGSRLTVL.

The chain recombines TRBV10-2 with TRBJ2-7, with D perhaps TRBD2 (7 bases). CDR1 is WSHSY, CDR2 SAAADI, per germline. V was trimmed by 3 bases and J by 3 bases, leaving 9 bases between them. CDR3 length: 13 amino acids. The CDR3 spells CASSEGGVYEQYF. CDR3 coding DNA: TGCGCCAGCAGTGAAGGGGGGGTCTACGAGCAGTACTTC.

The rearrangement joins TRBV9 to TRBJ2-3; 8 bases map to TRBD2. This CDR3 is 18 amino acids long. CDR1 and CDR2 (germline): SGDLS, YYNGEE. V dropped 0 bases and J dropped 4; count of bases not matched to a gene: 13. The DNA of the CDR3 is TGTGCCAGCAGCGTAGCTGTGGCGGGAGGCGGTGGGGCAGATACGCAGTATTTT. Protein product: CASSVAVAGGGGADTQYF.

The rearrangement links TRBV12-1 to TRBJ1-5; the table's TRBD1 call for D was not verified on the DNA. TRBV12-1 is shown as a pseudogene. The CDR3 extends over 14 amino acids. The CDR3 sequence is CASPPPRVKQPQHF. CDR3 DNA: TGTGCCAGCCCCCCTCCCAGGGTTAAGCAGCCCCAGCATTTT.

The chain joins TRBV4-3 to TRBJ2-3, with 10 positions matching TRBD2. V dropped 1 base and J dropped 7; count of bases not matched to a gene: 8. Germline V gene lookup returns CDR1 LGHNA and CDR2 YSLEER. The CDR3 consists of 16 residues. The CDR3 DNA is TGCGCCAGCAGCCAAGGCACCACTAGCGGGGTATATACGCAGTATTTT. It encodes CASSQGTTSGVYTQYF.